This paragraph covers one T cell receptor beta chain sequence. Its matching antigen is unknown. Measured with immunoSEQ multiplex PCR; TCRdb has only the in-frame clones, and not every one. Of roughly 2.1 million clones detected, about 93% appear once; the ten largest clones hold around 1.7%. This sample is drawn from a study of shared clonotypes between healthy human individuals. Overall study context: The cohort had two women and a few men, ages 18 to 49. Study results and limitations: Donors were few, which limited the genetic and exposure-history diversity represented.

Per germline, CDR1 SEHNR and CDR2 FQNEAQ (reference sequence). The CDR3 totals 15 residues. V was pared by 6 bases and J by 4 bases, with 18 bases between. CD8 cells regarded as naive lacked CD45RO, were positively chosen for CCR7, and omitted terminally differentiated effector memory CD45RA+ cells. Sequencing was done on a sample of naive CD8+ T cells from PBMCs. This clonotype was sampled from a man aged 18 to 29 in good health. Some clones in this sample may be carry-over from other donors' samples. This sequence joins TRBV7-9 and TRBJ1-2; maybe TRBD1 (5 bases). CDR3 amino acids: CASSSFDRSFYGYTF. The CDR3 DNA reads as TGTGCCAGCAGTTCTTTTGACAGAAGTTTCTATGGCTACACCTTC.